This T cell receptor (beta chain) was sequenced for a study of post-analysis software for immune sequencing data. Overall study context: Relapsing-remitting, secondary progressive and progressive-relapsing multiple sclerosis were all included among the disease courses. Study-level results: Samples from a shared batch, those prepared together, strongly co-clustered by F measure. Relative to controls, patients with multiple sclerosis showed significantly lower normalized Chao1 diversity. Four or five TRBV segments were more frequent in patients than controls; TRBV5-6, TRBV5-1 and TRBV20-1 belonged to this group.

Comment on this clonotype: What it binds is not known.

Unique molecular identifiers had been added to the TCR beta cDNA libraries. TCRdb reprocessed the PCR reads via MiXCR and lists one record per CDR3 protein. The sample shows hundreds of thousands of distinct CDR3 sequences, about 40% of them seen only once. Trimming cost V 0 bases and J 5 bases, with 6 bases left between them. Germline V gives CDR1 MNHEY, CDR2 SVGEGT. This CDR3 spans 13 amino acids. The genes are TRBV6-2 or TRBV6-3 and TRBJ2-3; D remains unclear. The sequence was obtained from a girl aged 10-17 years with multiple sclerosis. The sample consisted of blood. Here the CDR3 DNA reads TGTGCCAGCAGTTACTCGATAGGAGATACGCAGTATTTT. This gives the protein CASSYSIGDTQYF.